Presented here are 21 T cell receptor beta chains from one specimen sequenced in a study of shared clonotypes between healthy human individuals. The assay was immunoSEQ multiplex PCR, and TCRdb's table has in-frame clones only and misses some. The table has 2 million to 2.5 million clones, more than 80% seen once. Source material: naive CD4+ T cells from PBMCs. The subset was: CD45RA+ positively selected. These receptors were collected from a man aged 18 to 30 in good health. Some clones in this sample may be carry-over from other donors' samples.

V usage is TRBV28 and J usage is TRBJ2-7, with 8 bases lining up with TRBD1. The CDR3 length is 16 residues. The junction had 20 bases not matched to a gene; V was cut back by 10 bases and J by 6 bases. Germline values: CDR1 MDHEN, CDR2 SYDVKM. The CDR3 DNA reads as TGTGCCACGACCGCAACAACCGGGACAGGCCTACTCGAGCAGTACTTC. Translation: CATTATTGTGLLEQYF.

This clone has just one count. The V and J genes are TRBV5-5 and TRBJ1-2; D might be TRBD1 (5 bases). The V and J ends lost 4 bases and 6 bases respectively, with 19 bases between them. Germline V gene lookup returns CDR1 SGHKS and CDR2 YYEKEE (reference sequence). CDR3 length: 15 residues. The CDR3 sequence is CASSLEEPGRHGYTF. CDR3 nucleotides: TGTGCCAGCAGCCTGGAAGAACCAGGGCGCCATGGCTACACCTTC.

The chain recombines TRBV4-2 with TRBJ1-4, with 9 positions matching TRBD1. J gave up 5 bases and V 4 bases, and 2 bases lay outside the gene matches. Germline V gene sequence: CDR1 LGHNA, CDR2 YNFKEQ. The CDR3 has 14 residues. DNA for the CDR3: TGTGCCAGCAGCCTGGGACAGGGAAATGAAAAACTGTTTTTT. Protein sequence: CASSLGQGNEKLFF.

Only one count was recorded for this clone. Relative to the germline gene, one junction end is altered; a read error may explain this. This chain links TRBV19 with TRBJ1-4; 10 positions agree with TRBD1. The CDR3 runs to 15 residues. The germline CDR1 and CDR2 sequences are LNHDA and SQIVND (reference sequence). CDR3 protein: CASSTGQGVGEKLFF. The DNA for the CDR3 is TGTGCCAGTAGCACCGGACAGGGGGTTGGTGAAAAGCTGTTTTTT.

This chain joins TRBV7-3 and TRBJ1-1; no definite D call. The CDR3 loop spans 14 amino acids. With 7 bases removed from V and 1 base from J, the gap between germline ends came to 13 bases. The germline V gene has CDR1 SGHTA and CDR2 FQGTGA. CDR3 bases: TGTGCCAGCAAGGTCGGGCAGACGAACACTGAAGCTTTCTTT. Protein: CASKVGQTNTEAFF.

V and J are TRBV6-1 and TRBJ2-1, with TRBD2 matching over 8 bases. Trimming cost V 10 bases and J 5 bases; bases outside gene matches: 10. This CDR3 region has 14 residues. In germline, CDR1 is MNHNS, CDR2 SASEGT. The CDR3 protein is CATTAGLAHNEQFF. DNA for the CDR3: TGTGCCACCACTGCCGGACTAGCCCACAATGAGCAGTTCTTC.

This chain uses TRBV28 with TRBJ1-2; TRBD1 aligns across 7 bases. Trimming at V came to 7 bases and at J to 3 bases, leaving 11 bases not matched to a gene. This CDR3 has 15 residues. Germline-derived CDR1 and CDR2 are MDHEN and SYDVKM. For the CDR3, the DNA is TGTGCCAGCAATACGAGGGGGCGTGGTGACTATGGCTACACCTTC. Amino acids: CASNTRGRGDYGYTF.

This clone was detected a few times. The chain has TRBV19 and TRBJ1-2, with D unclear. There are 11 residues in the CDR3. Germline V gene lookup returns CDR1 LNHDA and CDR2 SQIVND (reference sequence). Between the trimmed V and J ends, which lost 6 bases and 7 bases, there was a span of 9 bases. The CDR3 DNA follows: TGTGCCAGTAGGCTATACAGTGGCTACACCTTC. It yields the protein CASRLYSGYTF.

This chain connects TRBV7-9 to TRBJ2-7; 12 nucleotides line up with TRBD2. Germline CDR1 SEHNR, CDR2 FQNEAQ (reference sequence). V lost 6 bases to trimming and J lost 3 bases; unmatched junction nucleotides: 6. There are 15 residues in the CDR3. CDR3 sequence reads: CASRRTSGRLYEQYF. The CDR3 nucleotides read TGTGCCAGCAGACGCACTAGCGGGAGGCTCTACGAGCAGTACTTC.

This clone was counted a few times. One junction end does not reproduce the germline sequence, and a read error may be involved. The chain recombines TRBV6-5 with TRBJ1-4; D is unresolved. The CDR3 is made up of 11 amino acids. CDR1 MNHEY and CDR2 SVGAGI come from the germline V gene. CDR3 in amino acids: CASSYAGDSNF. In DNA form, the CDR3 reads TGTGCCAGCAGTTACGCTGGAGATTCAAATTTT.

This sequence joins TRBV5-1 and TRBJ2-7; D is possibly TRBD1 (6 bases). The length of the CDR3 is 16 residues. Germline-derived CDR1 and CDR2 are SGHRS and YFSETQ. The ends were cut back, 4 bases at V and 6 bases at J, with 23 bases in the middle. The chain's CDR3 is CASSPGYNVGAGEQYF. As DNA, the CDR3 is TGCGCCAGCAGCCCGGGTTATAATGTGGGGGCCGGCGAGCAGTACTTC.

V is TRBV5-1 and J is TRBJ2-5; D is possibly TRBD2 (5 bases). The germline V gene has CDR1 SGHRS and CDR2 YFSETQ. The CDR3 covers 16 residues. V lost 0 bases, J lost 5 bases, and 17 bases lay in between. CDR3 amino acids: CASSLGAAFGQETQYF. In DNA, the CDR3 is TGCGCCAGCAGCTTGGGAGCGGCCTTCGGTCAGGAGACCCAGTACTTC.

The CDR3 protein is CASSQDRRDSGTGAYEQYF. CDR3 DNA sequence: TGTGCCAGCAGCCAAGATCGAAGGGATTCCGGGACAGGGGCCTACGAGCAGTACTTC. The chain carries TRBV4-2 and TRBJ2-7, with 10 bases matching TRBD1. The CDR3 has 19 residues. V trimming: 0 bases; J trimming: 2 bases; junction bases outside the gene matches: 13. Germline CDR1 reads LGHNA; CDR2 reads YNFKEQ.

This clone appeared a single time. V usage is TRBV19 and J usage is TRBJ1-3; no clear D. The V end was cut by 3 bases, the J end by 3 bases, with 9 bases between. Per the germline V gene, CDR1 is LNHDA and CDR2 is SQIVND (reference sequence). CDR3 length: 14 residues. The chain's CDR3 is CASSMGGSGNTIYF. CDR3 sequence (DNA): TGTGCCAGTAGTATGGGCGGGAGTGGAAACACCATATATTTT.

The V gene is TRBV14, the J gene TRBJ2-7, with no clear D. Per germline, CDR1 SGHDN and CDR2 FVKESK. The CDR3 extends over 15 amino acids. V gave up 3 bases and J gave up 2 bases, with 14 bases separating them. The CDR3 sequence: CASSHLDRGTYEQYF. CDR3 DNA: TGTGCCAGCAGCCACCTGGACCGAGGAACCTACGAGCAGTACTTC.

V and J are TRBV5-1 and TRBJ1-3, with 10 bases aligning to TRBD1. From germline, CDR1 is SGHRS and CDR2 YFSETQ. V was pared by 5 bases and J by 1 base, with 6 bases of the junction left unmatched. The CDR3 covers 16 residues. The CDR3 sequence: CASSGQGGGSGNTIYF. The CDR3 DNA is TGCGCCAGCAGTGGACAGGGGGGCGGATCTGGAAACACCATATATTTT.

The J gene is TRBJ2-5, the V gene TRBV5-6; TRBD2 matches at 7 bases. Trimming removed 3 bases from V and 0 bases from J; junction bases left unmatched: 5. CDR1 is SGHDT, CDR2 YYEEEE, per germline. The CDR3 totals 15 residues. DNA for the CDR3: TGTGCCAGCAGCTCTCAGGGAGGGTACCAAGAGACCCAGTACTTC. Encoded protein: CASSSQGGYQETQYF. The complete variable domain, with remaining parts taken from reference TRBV5-6 and TRBJ2-5, reads DAGVTQSPTHLIKTRGQQVTLRCSPKSGHDTVSWYQQALGQGPQFIFQYYEEEERQRGNFPDRFSGHQFPNYSSELNVNALLLGDSALYLCASSSQGGYQETQYFGPGTRLLVL.

V and J are TRBV19 and TRBJ2-2; 11 bases map to TRBD1. Germline CDR1 is LNHDA and CDR2 is SQIVND (reference sequence). Trimming removed 4 bases from V and 7 bases from J; junction bases left unmatched: 5. This CDR3 comprises 15 residues. CDR3 loop: CASSRTGGANGELFF. In DNA form, the CDR3 reads TGTGCCAGTAGTAGGACAGGGGGCGCAAACGGGGAGCTGTTTTTT.

The chain combines TRBV18 with TRBJ2-5; 8 bases are a match to TRBD1. Germline V lookup: CDR1 KGHSH, CDR2 LQKENI. J gave up 2 bases and V 3 bases, and 5 bases lay outside the gene matches. This CDR3 is built from 15 residues. The CDR3 nucleotides read TGTGCCAGCTCACCTATGACAGGGGCGCAAGAGACCCAGTACTTC. Translation gives CASSPMTGAQETQYF.

This clone was picked up a small number of times. Other DNA sequences in the same sample also yield this CDR3. The genes are TRBV10-3 and TRBJ1-1, with unresolved D. CDR1 and CDR2 (germline): ENHRY, SYGVKD. The CDR3 has 14 amino acids. The V and J ends lost 2 bases and 0 bases respectively, with 7 bases between them. The CDR3 loop reads CAISEGVMNTEAFF. CDR3 nucleotide sequence: TGTGCCATCAGTGAGGGAGTAATGAACACTGAAGCTTTCTTT.

V is TRBV6-6 and J is TRBJ2-7; the D gene is possibly TRBD2 (6 bases). Germline CDR1 is MNHNY and CDR2 is SVGAGI (reference sequence). V lost 2 bases and J lost 5, with 10 bases in between. The CDR3 has 13 amino acids. CDR3 sequence: CASSYPRGDEQYF. In nucleotides, the CDR3 is TGTGCCAGCAGTTACCCGCGGGGAGACGAGCAGTACTTC.